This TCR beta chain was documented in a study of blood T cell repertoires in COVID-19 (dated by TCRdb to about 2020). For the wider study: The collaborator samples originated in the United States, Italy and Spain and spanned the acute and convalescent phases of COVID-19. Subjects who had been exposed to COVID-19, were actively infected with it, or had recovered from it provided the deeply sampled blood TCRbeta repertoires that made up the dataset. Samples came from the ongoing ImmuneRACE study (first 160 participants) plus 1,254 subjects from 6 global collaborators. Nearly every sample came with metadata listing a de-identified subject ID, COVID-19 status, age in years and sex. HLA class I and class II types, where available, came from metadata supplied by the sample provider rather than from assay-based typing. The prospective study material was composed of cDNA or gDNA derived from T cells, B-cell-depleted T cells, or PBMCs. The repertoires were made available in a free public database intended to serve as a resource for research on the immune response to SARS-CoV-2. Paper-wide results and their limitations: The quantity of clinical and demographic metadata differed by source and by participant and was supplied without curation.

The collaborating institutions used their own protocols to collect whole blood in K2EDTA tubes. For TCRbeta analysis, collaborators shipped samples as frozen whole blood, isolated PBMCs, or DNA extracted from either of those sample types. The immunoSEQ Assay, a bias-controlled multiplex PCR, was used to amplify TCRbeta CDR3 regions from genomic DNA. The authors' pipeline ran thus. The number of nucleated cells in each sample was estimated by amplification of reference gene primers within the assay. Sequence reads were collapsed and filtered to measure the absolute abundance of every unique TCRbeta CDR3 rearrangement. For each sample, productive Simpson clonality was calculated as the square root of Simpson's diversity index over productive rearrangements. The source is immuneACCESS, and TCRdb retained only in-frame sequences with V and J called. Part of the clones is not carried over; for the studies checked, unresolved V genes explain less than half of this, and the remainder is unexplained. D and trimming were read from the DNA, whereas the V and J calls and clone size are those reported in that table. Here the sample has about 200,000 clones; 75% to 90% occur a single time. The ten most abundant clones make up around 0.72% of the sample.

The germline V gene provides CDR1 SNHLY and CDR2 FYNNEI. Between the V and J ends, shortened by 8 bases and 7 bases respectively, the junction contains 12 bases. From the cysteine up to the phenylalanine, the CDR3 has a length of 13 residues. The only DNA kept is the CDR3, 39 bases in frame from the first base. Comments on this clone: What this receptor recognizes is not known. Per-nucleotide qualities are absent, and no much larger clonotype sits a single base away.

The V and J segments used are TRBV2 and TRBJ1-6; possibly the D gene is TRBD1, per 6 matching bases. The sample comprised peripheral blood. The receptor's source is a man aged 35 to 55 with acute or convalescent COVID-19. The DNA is TGTGCCAGCGAAAGACAGGAAAATTCACCCCTCCACTTT. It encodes CASERQENSPLHF.